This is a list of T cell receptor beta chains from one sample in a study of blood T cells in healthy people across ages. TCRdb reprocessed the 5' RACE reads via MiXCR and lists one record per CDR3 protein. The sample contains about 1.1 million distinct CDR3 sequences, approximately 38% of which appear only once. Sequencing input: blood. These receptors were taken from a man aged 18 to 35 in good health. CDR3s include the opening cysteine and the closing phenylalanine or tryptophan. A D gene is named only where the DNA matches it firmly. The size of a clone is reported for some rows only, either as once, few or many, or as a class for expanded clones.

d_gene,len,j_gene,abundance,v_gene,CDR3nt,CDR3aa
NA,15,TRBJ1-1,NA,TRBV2,TGTGCCAGCAGTGAAAGACAGGTAGAACGCACTGGAGCTTTCTTT,CASSERQVERTGAFF
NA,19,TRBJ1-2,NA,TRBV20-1,TGCAGTGCTGACTTGGGCCTTGTTGGGTCGAGGCCTCCTAACTATGGCTACACCTTC,CSADLGLVGSRPPNYGYTF
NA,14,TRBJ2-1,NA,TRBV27,TGTGCCAGCAGTTTAGGGTCGCGGGACAATGAGCAGTTCTTC,CASSLGSRDNEQFF
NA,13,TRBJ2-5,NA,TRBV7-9,TGTGCCAGCAGACTACTTATACAAGAGACCCAGTACTTC,CASRLLIQETQYF
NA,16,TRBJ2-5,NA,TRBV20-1,TGCAGTGCTAGAGATCTCCGAAAGGGTGGAGGTAATGAGCAGTACTTC,CSARDLRKGGGNEQYF
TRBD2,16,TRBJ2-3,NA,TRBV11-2,TGTGCCAGCAGCTTAGAACTAGCGGGGATCACAGATACGCAGTATTTT,CASSLELAGITDTQYF
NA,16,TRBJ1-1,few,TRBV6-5,TGTGCCAGCAGTTGGACCGGAGGGGCATTGGACACTGAAGCTTTCTTT,CASSWTGGALDTEAFF
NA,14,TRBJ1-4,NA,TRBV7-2,TGTGCCAGCAGCGTCACAGGGAGGTTTGAAAAACTGTTTTTT,CASSVTGRFEKLFF
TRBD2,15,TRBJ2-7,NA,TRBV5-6,TGTGCCAGCAGCTTTGGCCGGACTAGCGCCTACGAGCAGTACTTC,CASSFGRTSAYEQYF
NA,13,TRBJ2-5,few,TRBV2,TGTGCCAGCAGTGGCTGGGAACCGGAGACCCAGTACTTC,CASSGWEPETQYF
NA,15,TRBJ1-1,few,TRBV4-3,TGCGCCAGCAGCCAAGATGAGATTTCCAACACTGAAGCTTTCTTT,CASSQDEISNTEAFF
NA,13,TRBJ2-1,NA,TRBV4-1,TGCGCCAGCAGCCAACCTTCGGGGGTTGAGCAGTTCTTC,CASSQPSGVEQFF
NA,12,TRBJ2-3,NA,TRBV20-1,TGCAGTGCTAACGCGGACACAGATGCGCAGTATTTT,CSANADTDAQYF
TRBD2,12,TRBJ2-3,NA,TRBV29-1,TGCACCCACAGGACTAGCGGGAATACGCGGTATTTT,CTHRTSGNTRYF
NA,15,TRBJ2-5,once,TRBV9,TGTGCCAGCAGCGTAGGTGCGGCAGTACGAGAGACCCAGTACTTC,CASSVGAAVRETQYF
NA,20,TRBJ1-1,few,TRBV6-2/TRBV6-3,TGTGCCAGCAGTTCACTATCGATAAATACCCAGGACAGTGTGGAGGCTGAAGCTTTCTTT,CASSSLSINTQDSVEAEAFF
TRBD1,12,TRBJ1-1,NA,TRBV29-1,TGCAGCGTAGGGGGCTGGAACACTGAAGCTTTCTTT,CSVGGWNTEAFF
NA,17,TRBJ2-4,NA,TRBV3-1,TGTGCCAGCAGCCCACGGGGGCCTAGCAGTTCCCAAAACATTCAGTACTTC,CASSPRGPSSSQNIQYF
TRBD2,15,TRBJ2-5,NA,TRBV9,TGTGCCAGCAGCACTAGCGGGGGGGCTAATCTTGAGCAGTACTTC,CASSTSGGANLEQYF
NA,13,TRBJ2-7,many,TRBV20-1,TGCAGTGCTGGCGACGGACCCTCCTACGAGCAGTACTTC,CSAGDGPSYEQYF
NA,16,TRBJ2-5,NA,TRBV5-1,TGCGCCAGCAGCTTCCTCCGGGGAGTAGGGAGAGAGACCCAGTACTTC,CASSFLRGVGRETQYF
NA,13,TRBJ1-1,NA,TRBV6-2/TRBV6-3,TGTGCCAGCAGATTCGGACTCCTAATTGAAGCTTTCTTT,CASRFGLLIEAFF
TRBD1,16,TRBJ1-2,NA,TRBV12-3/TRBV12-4,TGTGCCAGCAGTACCTATCAGGGGGGCTCCGCCTATGGCTACACCTTC,CASSTYQGGSAYGYTF
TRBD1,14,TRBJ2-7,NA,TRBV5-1,TGCGCCGGCAGCGTTGGGGACAGGGTATACGAGCAGTACTTC,CAGSVGDRVYEQYF
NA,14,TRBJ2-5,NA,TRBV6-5,TGTGCCAGCAGATCTTGGGAAGGGGAAGAGACCCAGTACTTC,CASRSWEGEETQYF
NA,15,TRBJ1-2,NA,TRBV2,TGTGCCAGCACCGAAGCCCCCGGGGCTAACTATGGCTACACCTTC,CASTEAPGANYGYTF
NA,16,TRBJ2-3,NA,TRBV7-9,TGTGCCAGCAGCTTTGGAGGGCAGACTAGCACAGATACGCAGTATTTT,CASSFGGQTSTDTQYF
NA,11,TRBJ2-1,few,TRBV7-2,TGTGCCAGCAGCTCCCGGGGGTACGAGTTCTTC,CASSSRGYEFF
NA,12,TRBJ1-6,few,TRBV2,TGTGCCAGCAGACAGCTGGATTCACCCCTCCACTTT,CASRQLDSPLHF
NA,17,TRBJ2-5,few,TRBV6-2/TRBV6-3,TGTGCCAGCAGTTACTCAGTGGCAGGGGCAAACCAAGAGACCCAGTACTTC,CASSYSVAGANQETQYF
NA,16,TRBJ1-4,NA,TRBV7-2,TGTGCCAGCAGCTTAGAGACAGGTGCAACTAATGAAAAACTGTTTTTT,CASSLETGATNEKLFF
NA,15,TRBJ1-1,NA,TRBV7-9,TGTGCCAGCAGCCCAGCGGGGGGGGATAACACTGAAGCTTTCTTT,CASSPAGGDNTEAFF
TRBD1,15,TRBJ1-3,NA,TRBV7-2,TGTGCCAGCAGTCAAAGGCGAGGGGGCGAGAACACCATATATTTT,CASSQRRGGENTIYF
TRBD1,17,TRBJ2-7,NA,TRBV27,TGTGCCAGCAGCGGGTATAGAACAGGGGACCTCTCCTACGAGCAGTACTTC,CASSGYRTGDLSYEQYF
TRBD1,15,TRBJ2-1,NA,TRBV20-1,TGCAGTGCTAGTTCCGGGACAGGGACCTACAATGAGCAGTTCTTC,CSASSGTGTYNEQFF
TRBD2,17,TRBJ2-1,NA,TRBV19,TGTGCCAGTAGTATCAGCCCCCTAGCGGGGGTTTACGATGAGCAGTTCTTC,CASSISPLAGVYDEQFF
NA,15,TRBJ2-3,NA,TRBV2,TGTGCCAGCAGTGAAGCAGAAAGGAGCACAGATACGCAGTATTTT,CASSEAERSTDTQYF
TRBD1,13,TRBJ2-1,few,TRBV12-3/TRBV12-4,TGTGCCAGCAGTGCGGGGACAGGGGATGAGCAGTTCTTC,CASSAGTGDEQFF
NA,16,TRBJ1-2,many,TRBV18,TGTGCCAGCTCACCCAGCGGGGGAATAGATAACTATGGCTACACCTTC,CASSPSGGIDNYGYTF
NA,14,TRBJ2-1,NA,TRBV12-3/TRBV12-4,TGTGCCAGCAGCCCAGCCAACCGAAACAATGAGCAGTTCTTC,CASSPANRNNEQFF
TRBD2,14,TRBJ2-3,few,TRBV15,TGTGCTACACTGGGGGGGTTAGGTACAGATACGCAGTATTTT,CATLGGLGTDTQYF
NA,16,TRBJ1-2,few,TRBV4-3,TGCGCCAGCAGCCAAGACGGGACGGCCGCTAACTATGGCTACACCTTC,CASSQDGTAANYGYTF
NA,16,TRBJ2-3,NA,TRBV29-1,TGCAGCGTTTCCGGGGCCTTGGGACGGAGCACAGATACGCAGTATTTT,CSVSGALGRSTDTQYF
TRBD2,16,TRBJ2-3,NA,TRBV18,TGTACCAGCTCACCACGGTCGGGGGGGCCTACAGATACGCAGTATTTT,CTSSPRSGGPTDTQYF
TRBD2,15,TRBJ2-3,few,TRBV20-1,TGCAGTGCTGGTAGCGGGGGACAACGCACAGATACGCAGTATTTT,CSAGSGGQRTDTQYF
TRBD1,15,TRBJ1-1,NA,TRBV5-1,TGCGCCAGCAGCTTAACGACAGGGGGAGGGACTGAAGCTTTCTTT,CASSLTTGGGTEAFF
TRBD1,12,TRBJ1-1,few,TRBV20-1,TGCAGTGCTAGCAGGGGGCTGGGTGAAGCTTTCTTT,CSASRGLGEAFF
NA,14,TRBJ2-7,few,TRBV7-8,TGTGCCAGCAGCTCAGCAGGGAGTGGCTACGAGCAGTACTTC,CASSSAGSGYEQYF
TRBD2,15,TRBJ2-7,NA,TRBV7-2,TGTGCCAGCAGGGGGACTAGCGGGGGGCCCAATGAGCAGTACTTC,CASRGTSGGPNEQYF
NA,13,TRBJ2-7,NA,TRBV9,TGTGCCAGCAGCACCCGGGACCACAATGAGCAGTACTTC,CASSTRDHNEQYF
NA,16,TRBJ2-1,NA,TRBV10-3,TGTGCCACCGTTGGCGTGGGTGGTACGGCCTACAATGAGCAGTTCTTC,CATVGVGGTAYNEQFF
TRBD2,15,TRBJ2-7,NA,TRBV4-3,TGCGCCAGCAGCCGCCGACTAGCGGGGAACTACGAGCAGTACTTC,CASSRRLAGNYEQYF
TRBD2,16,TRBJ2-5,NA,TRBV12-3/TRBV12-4,TGTGCCAGCACCCTCGACTTGGGACTAGCCAAAGAGACCCAGTACTTC,CASTLDLGLAKETQYF
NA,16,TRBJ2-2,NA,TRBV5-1,TGCGCCAGCAGCTTGGTAGGGCAGGGAAACACCGGGGAGCTGTTTTTT,CASSLVGQGNTGELFF
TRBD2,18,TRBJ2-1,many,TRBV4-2,TGTGCCAGCAGCCAAGATAACGAGCGGGGGGGCATATACAATGAGCAGTTCTTC,CASSQDNERGGIYNEQFF
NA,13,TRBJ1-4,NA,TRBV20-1,TGCAGTGCTAGCGGGAATGTGGGGGAAAAACTGTTTTTT,CSASGNVGEKLFF
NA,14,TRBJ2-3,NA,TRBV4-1,TGCGCCAGCAGCCAAGATGGGGCCACCGATACGCAGTATTTT,CASSQDGATDTQYF
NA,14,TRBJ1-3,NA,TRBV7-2,TGTGCCAGCAGCCCTTACCGTAACAGCGCTACAATATATTTT,CASSPYRNSATIYF
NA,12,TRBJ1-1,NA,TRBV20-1,TGCATCCTCGGGAGGGCCGTCACTGAAGCTTTCTTT,CILGRAVTEAFF
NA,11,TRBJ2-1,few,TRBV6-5,TGTGCCAGCAGTTATGGAGCGGTGCAGTTCTTC,CASSYGAVQFF